The entry that follows covers one TCR beta chain sequence. Its specificity is unknown. This entry comes from a study of cytomegalovirus exposure and HLA in healthy donors. The CDR3 runs to 12 residues. Trimming left V 6 bases short and J 10 bases short, with 13 bases between. Germline-derived CDR1 and CDR2 are MDHEN and SYDVKM. The PCR contained 60 Vbeta and 13 Jbeta primers. Measured with immunoSEQ multiplex PCR; TCRdb has only the in-frame clones, and not every one. The sample comprises some 110,000 clones, over 70% of which are singletons, and 1% to 1.5% rests with the top ten. Study-wide results and caveats: Most TCR sequences were uncommon, yet certain public TCRs appeared in many donors. Versus the roughly 670-donor mean, an Asian-associated ancestry cluster reportedly showed fewer N-insertions in a later analysis.

This TCR was sampled from a man in his forties in good health and CMV-seronegative. The sample was PBMCs. V gene TRBV28 combines with J gene TRBJ2-1, with D possibly TRBD2 on 6 matching bases. CDR3 DNA: TGTGCCAGCAGGAGCGGGTTAGGGGAGCAGTTCTTC. Protein sequence: CASRSGLGEQFF.